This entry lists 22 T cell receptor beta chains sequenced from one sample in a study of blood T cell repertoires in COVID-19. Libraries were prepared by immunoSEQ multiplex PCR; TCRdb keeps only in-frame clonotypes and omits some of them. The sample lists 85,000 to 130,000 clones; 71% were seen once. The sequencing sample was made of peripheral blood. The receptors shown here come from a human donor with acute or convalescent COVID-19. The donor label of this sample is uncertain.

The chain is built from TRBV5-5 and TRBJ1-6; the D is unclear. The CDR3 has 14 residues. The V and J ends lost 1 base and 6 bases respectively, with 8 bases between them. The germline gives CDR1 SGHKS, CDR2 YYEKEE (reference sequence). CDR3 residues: CASSLQRTNSPLHF. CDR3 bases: TGTGCCAGCAGCTTGCAGCGGACTAATTCACCCCTCCACTTT.

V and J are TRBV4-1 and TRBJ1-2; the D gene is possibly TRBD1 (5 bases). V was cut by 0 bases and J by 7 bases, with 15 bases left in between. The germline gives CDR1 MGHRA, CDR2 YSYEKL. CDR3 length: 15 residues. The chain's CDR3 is CASSQDFAGVGGYTF. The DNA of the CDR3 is TGCGCCAGCAGCCAAGACTTCGCGGGGGTCGGTGGCTACACCTTC.

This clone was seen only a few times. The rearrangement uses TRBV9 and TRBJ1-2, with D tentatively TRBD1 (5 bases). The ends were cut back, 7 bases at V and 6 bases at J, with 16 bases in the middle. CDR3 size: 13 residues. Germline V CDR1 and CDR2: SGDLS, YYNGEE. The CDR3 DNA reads TGTGCCAGCGCGAGAAACATGGGGCATGGCTACACCTTC. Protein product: CASARNMGHGYTF.

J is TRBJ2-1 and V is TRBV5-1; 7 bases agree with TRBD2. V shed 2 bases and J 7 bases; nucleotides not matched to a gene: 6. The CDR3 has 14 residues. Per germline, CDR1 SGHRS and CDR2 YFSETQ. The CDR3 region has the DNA TGCGCCAGCAGCTTCGGGGGGAGAGAAAATGAGCAGTTCTTC. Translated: CASSFGGRENEQFF.

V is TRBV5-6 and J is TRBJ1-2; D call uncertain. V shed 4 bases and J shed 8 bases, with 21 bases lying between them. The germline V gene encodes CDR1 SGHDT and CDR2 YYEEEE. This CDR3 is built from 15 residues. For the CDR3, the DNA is TGTGCCAGCAGCCTGCAACCCGCTTTGACCGGGGGCTACACCTTC. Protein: CASSLQPALTGGYTF. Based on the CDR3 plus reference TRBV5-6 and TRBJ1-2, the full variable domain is DAGVTQSPTHLIKTRGQQVTLRCSPKSGHDTVSWYQQALGQGPQFIFQYYEEEERQRGNFPDRFSGHQFPNYSSELNVNALLLGDSALYLCASSLQPALTGGYTFGSGTRLTVV.

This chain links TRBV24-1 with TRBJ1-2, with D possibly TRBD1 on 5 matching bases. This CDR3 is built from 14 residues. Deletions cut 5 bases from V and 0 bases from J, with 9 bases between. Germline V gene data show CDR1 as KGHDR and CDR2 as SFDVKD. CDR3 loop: CATSATGSNYGYTF. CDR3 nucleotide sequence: TGTGCCACCAGTGCAACAGGTTCTAACTATGGCTACACCTTC.

The CDR3 is CASSEARKEKLFF. The CDR3 DNA is TGTGCCAGCAGTGAAGCGCGTAAGGAAAAACTGTTTTTT. V gene TRBV6-1 combines with J gene TRBJ1-4; D gene unclear. CDR1 is MNHNS and CDR2 is SASEGT in the germline V gene. This CDR3 region has 13 residues. V gave up 0 bases and J gave up 8 bases, with 7 bases separating them.

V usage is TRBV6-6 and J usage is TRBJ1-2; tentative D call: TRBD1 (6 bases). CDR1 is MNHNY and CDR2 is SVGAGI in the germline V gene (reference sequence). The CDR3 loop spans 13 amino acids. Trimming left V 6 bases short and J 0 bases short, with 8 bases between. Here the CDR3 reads CASSPGANYGYTF. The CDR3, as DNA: TGTGCCAGCAGCCCAGGGGCTAACTATGGCTACACCTTC.

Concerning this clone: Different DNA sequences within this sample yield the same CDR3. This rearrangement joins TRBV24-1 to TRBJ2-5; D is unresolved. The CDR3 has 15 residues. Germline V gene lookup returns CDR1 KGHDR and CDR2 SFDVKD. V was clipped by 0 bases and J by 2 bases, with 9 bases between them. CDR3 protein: CATSDLGSGQETQYF. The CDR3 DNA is TGTGCCACCAGTGATTTGGGATCCGGGCAAGAGACCCAGTACTTC.

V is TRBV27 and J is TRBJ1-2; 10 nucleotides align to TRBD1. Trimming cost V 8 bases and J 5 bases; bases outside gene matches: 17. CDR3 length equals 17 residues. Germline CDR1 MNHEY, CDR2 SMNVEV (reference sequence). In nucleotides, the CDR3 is TGTGCCAGCCGTCGGGACAGGGGCGTGAGAGGGAGATATGGCTACACCTTC. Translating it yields CASRRDRGVRGRYGYTF.

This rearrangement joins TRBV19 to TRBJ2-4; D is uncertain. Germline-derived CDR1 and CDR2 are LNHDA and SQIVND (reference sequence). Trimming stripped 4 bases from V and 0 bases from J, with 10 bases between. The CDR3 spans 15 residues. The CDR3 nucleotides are TGTGCCAGTAGTAACCTAGAAACAGCCAAAAACATTCAGTACTTC. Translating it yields CASSNLETAKNIQYF.

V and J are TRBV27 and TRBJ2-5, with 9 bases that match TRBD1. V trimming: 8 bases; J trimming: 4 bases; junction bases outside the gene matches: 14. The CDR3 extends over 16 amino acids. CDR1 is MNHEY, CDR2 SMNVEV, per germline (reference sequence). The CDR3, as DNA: TGTGCCAGCCAGGGACAGGGTAGGAGGGCAGGAGAGACCCAGTACTTC. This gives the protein CASQGQGRRAGETQYF.

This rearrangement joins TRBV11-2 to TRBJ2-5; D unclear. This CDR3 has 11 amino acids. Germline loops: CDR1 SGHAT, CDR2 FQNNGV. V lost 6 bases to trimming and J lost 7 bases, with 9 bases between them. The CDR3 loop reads CASRSTRTQYF. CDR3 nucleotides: TGTGCCAGCAGGTCGACTCGGACCCAGTACTTC.

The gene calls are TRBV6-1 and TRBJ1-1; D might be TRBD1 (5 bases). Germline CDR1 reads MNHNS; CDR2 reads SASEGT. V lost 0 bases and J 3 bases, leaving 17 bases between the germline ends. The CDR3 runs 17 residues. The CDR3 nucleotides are TGTGCCAGCAGTGAAGCTCATCTCGGGGGTTTGTACACTGAAGCTTTCTTT. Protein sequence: CASSEAHLGGLYTEAFF.

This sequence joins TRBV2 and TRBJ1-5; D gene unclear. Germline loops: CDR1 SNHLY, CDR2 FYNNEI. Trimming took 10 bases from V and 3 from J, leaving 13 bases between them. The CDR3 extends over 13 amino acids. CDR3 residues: CATSTAYNQPQHF. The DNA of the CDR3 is TGTGCCACCTCTACAGCTTACAATCAGCCCCAGCATTTT.

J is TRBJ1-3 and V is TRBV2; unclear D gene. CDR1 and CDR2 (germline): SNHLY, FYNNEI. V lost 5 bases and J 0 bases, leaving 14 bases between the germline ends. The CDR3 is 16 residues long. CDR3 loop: CASSNYRFPSGNTIYF. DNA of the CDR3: TGTGCCAGCAGTAATTACAGATTCCCCTCTGGAAACACCATATATTTT.

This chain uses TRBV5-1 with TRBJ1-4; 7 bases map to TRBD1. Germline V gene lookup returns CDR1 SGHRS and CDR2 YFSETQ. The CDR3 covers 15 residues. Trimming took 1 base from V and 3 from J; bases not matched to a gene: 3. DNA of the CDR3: TGCGCCAGCAGCTTGACAGGGGTTTCTAATGAAAAACTGTTTTTT. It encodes CASSLTGVSNEKLFF.

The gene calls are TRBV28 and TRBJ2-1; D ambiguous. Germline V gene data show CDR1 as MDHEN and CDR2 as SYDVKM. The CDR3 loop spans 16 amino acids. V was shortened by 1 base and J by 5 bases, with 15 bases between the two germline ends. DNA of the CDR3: TGTGCCAGCAGTTTATTCCTCCCCTTGTCTAACAATGAGCAGTTCTTC. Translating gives CASSLFLPLSNNEQFF.

The CDR3 loop is CASSLGEGLDTGELFF. As DNA, the CDR3 is TGTGCCAGCAGCTTGGGAGAGGGATTGGACACCGGGGAGCTGTTTTTT. The rearrangement joins TRBV11-3 to TRBJ2-2; TRBD2 is a possible D gene (5 bases). The CDR3 has 16 amino acids. The V end lost 3 bases, the J end lost 3 bases, and 14 bases lay between the germline ends. In germline, CDR1 is SGHNT, CDR2 YENEEA.

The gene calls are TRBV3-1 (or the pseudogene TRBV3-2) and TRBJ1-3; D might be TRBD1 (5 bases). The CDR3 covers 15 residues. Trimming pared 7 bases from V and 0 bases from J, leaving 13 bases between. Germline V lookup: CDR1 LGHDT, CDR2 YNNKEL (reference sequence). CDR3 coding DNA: TGTGCCAGCACCATGCGGGGGTCCTCTGGAAACACCATATATTTT. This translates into CASTMRGSSGNTIYF.

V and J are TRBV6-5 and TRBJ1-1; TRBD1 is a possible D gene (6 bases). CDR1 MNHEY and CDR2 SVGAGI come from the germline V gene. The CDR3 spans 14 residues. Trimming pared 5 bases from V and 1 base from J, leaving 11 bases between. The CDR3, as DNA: TGTGCCAGCAGTACATGGGACACGAACACTGAAGCTTTCTTT. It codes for CASSTWDTNTEAFF.

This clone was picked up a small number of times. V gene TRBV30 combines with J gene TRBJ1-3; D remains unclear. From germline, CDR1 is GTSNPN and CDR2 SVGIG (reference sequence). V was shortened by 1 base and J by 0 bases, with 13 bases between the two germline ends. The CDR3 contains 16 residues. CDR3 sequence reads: CAWSAGIRSSGNTIYF. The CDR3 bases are TGTGCCTGGAGTGCCGGGATCCGGAGCTCTGGAAACACCATATATTTT.